A few counts support the clone carrying this T cell receptor beta chain. Its antigen is still unknown. Trimming cost V 6 bases and J 2 bases; bases outside gene matches: 15. The CDR3 runs 19 residues. The germline CDR1 and CDR2 sequences are DFQATT and SNEGSKA (reference sequence). The data belong to a study of T cells in Graves' hyperthyroidism and ophthalmopathy. Study findings and constraints: Most thyroid clonotypes expanded above 0.001 appeared in blood too. The model predicted ophthalmopathy a median roughly six months before onset.

TCR beta CDR3 regions were amplified from RNA transcripts. The TCR CDR3 was amplified in a first-round RT-PCR using the HTBI primer set. TCRdb analysed the multiplex PCR reads with MiXCR anew, one entry per CDR3 protein. The sample gives fewer than 350,000 distinct CDR3 sequences, 15% to 20% of which show up once; approximately 49% is in the top ten. Researchers barred patients who had uncontrolled infection, other autoimmune disease, pregnancy or lactation. Clinicians diagnosed patients from clinical symptoms, serum thyroxine and TRAb, thyroid ultrasound and orbital computed tomography. Sequenced: blood. This chain uses TRBV20-1 with TRBJ2-1, with 14 positions matching TRBD2. The sequence was collected from a woman aged 45-60 years with Graves' hyperthyroidism. CDR3 nucleotide sequence: TGCAGTGCCTCGAGTCCCGGGACTAGCGGGAGTGTGACCTACAATGAGCAGTTCTTC. This translates into CSASSPGTSGSVTYNEQFF.